This is a list of T cell receptor beta chains from one sample in a study of blood T cells in healthy people across ages. TCRdb used MiXCR to reprocess the 5' RACE reads, holding one entry per CDR3 protein. This repertoire shows more than 900,000 distinct CDR3 sequences, about 23% found once; its top ten account for about 0.72%. These same records also appear under a second study, on T cells of mothers and their children.

The sequenced sample was blood. The receptors were gathered from a girl aged 2-9 years in good health. The CDR3 runs from the conserved cysteine through the conserved F or W. Each record gives: V gene, J gene, clone size, D gene, CDR3 protein, CDR3 DNA. D genes are given only for firm matches. Some rows have no size entry. The others give once, few or many, or a class for an expanded clone.

>TRBV5-1|TRBJ2-7|NA|NA
CASSLSQGRLYEQYF
TGCGCCAGCAGCTTATCACAGGGGAGGCTATACGAGCAGTACTTC
>TRBV20-1|TRBJ2-1|NA|TRBD2
CSAKRLALYNEQFF
TGCAGTGCTAAACGACTAGCTCTATACAATGAGCAGTTCTTC
>TRBV4-2|TRBJ1-1|few|TRBD1
CASSHPTGMNTEAFF
TGTGCCAGCAGCCACCCGACAGGGATGAACACTGAAGCTTTCTTT
>TRBV12-3/TRBV12-4|TRBJ1-4|NA|NA
CASSPPGYGPNEKLFF
TGTGCCAGCAGTCCACCGGGTTATGGACCGAATGAAAAACTGTTTTTT
>TRBV6-5|TRBJ2-1|NA|TRBD2
CASSRGGASHEQFF
TGTGCCAGCAGCCGCGGGGGGGCCAGTCATGAGCAGTTCTTC
>TRBV7-2|TRBJ2-2|many|NA
CASSFPQGAGTGELFF
TGTGCCAGCAGCTTCCCTCAGGGCGCGGGGACCGGGGAGCTGTTTTTT
>TRBV29-1|TRBJ2-7|few|TRBD1
CSVSRDRGYGQYF
TGCAGCGTTTCTAGGGACAGGGGGTACGGGCAGTACTTC
>TRBV7-9|TRBJ2-5|NA|TRBD1
CASSRSSDRGSYEQYF
TGTGCCAGCAGCCGCTCGTCGGACAGGGGGTCCTATGAGCAGTACTTC
>TRBV27|TRBJ2-3|few|TRBD2
CARRRCGRAPDTQYF
TGTGCCAGAAGGCGATGCGGGAGGGCCCCAGATACGCAGTATTTT
>TRBV20-1|TRBJ2-6|few|NA
CSAQYSASGANVLTF
TGCAGTGCCCAGTACAGCGCTTCTGGGGCCAACGTCCTGACTTTC
>TRBV7-9|TRBJ2-5|NA|NA
CASSWVGSVETQYF
TGTGCCAGCAGCTGGGTAGGGTCAGTAGAGACCCAGTACTTC
>TRBV27|TRBJ2-1|NA|NA
CASSSMGGEQFF
TGTGCCAGCAGTTCAATGGGTGGTGAGCAGTTCTTC
>TRBV7-8|TRBJ2-3|NA|NA
CASSLPSQDISTDTQYF
TGTGCCAGCAGCCTTCCGTCCCAGGACATTAGCACAGATACGCAGTATTTT
>TRBV3-1|TRBJ1-2|few|NA
CASSQGAGARSGYTF
TGTGCCAGCAGCCAAGGGGCTGGGGCGCGAAGTGGCTACACCTTC
>TRBV5-1|TRBJ2-5|NA|TRBD1
CASSFKQGRGQETQYF
TGCGCCAGCAGCTTCAAACAGGGGAGAGGGCAAGAGACCCAGTACTTC
>TRBV2|TRBJ2-2|NA|NA
CASSEVKGPGELFF
TGTGCCAGCAGTGAAGTAAAGGGGCCCGGGGAGCTGTTTTTT
>TRBV7-2|TRBJ1-1|NA|TRBD1
CASSLLDRGYTEAFF
TGTGCCAGCAGCTTACTTGACAGGGGATACACTGAAGCTTTCTTT
>TRBV3-1|TRBJ1-2|many|TRBD1
CASRAGQGFGYTF
TGTGCCAGCAGAGCGGGACAGGGGTTTGGCTACACCTTC
>TRBV12-3/TRBV12-4|TRBJ2-5|NA|TRBD1
CASSRGQKETQYF
TGTGCCAGCAGTCGGGGACAGAAAGAGACCCAGTACTTC
>TRBV11-3|TRBJ2-7|NA|NA
CASSTRGEQVEQYF
TGTGCCAGCAGCACCCGCGGGGAACAGGTGGAGCAGTACTTC
>TRBV9|TRBJ1-2|NA|NA
CASSMGLDSYGGYTF
TGTGCCAGCAGCATGGGACTGGACAGTTACGGTGGCTACACCTTC
>TRBV29-1|TRBJ2-7|few|NA
CSVLTLGTGTEQYF
TGCAGCGTTCTAACACTTGGGACGGGAACCGAGCAGTACTTC
>TRBV21-1|TRBJ1-3|NA|NA
CASRPKGCWILSGNTIYF
TGTGCCAGCAGGCCTAAAGGTTGCTGGATCCTCTCTGGAAACACCATATATTTT
>TRBV29-1|TRBJ2-1|NA|NA
CSVGSNLRINEQFF
TGCAGCGTTGGGTCCAACCTAAGGATCAATGAGCAGTTCTTC
>TRBV4-1|TRBJ2-5|NA|NA
CASSRGGTSGREETQYF
TGCGCCAGCAGCCGAGGTGGGACATCTGGACGGGAAGAGACCCAGTACTTC
>TRBV29-1|TRBJ1-1|NA|NA
CSVEVPQAPSTEAFF
TGCAGCGTTGAGGTCCCTCAGGCCCCGAGCACTGAAGCTTTCTTT
>TRBV10-3|TRBJ2-7|NA|NA
CAISGGFGGYYEQYF
TGTGCCATCAGTGGAGGGTTTGGGGGGTATTACGAGCAGTACTTC
>TRBV7-2|TRBJ2-4|NA|TRBD1
CASSLQTGENAKNIQYF
TGTGCCAGCAGCCTACAGACAGGGGAGAACGCCAAAAACATTCAGTACTTC
>TRBV10-3|TRBJ2-1|NA|TRBD2
CAITSGGYNEQFF
TGTGCCATCACTAGCGGGGGTTACAATGAGCAGTTCTTC
>TRBV7-9|TRBJ2-1|NA|NA
CASSLDSAEEQFF
TGTGCCAGCAGCTTAGACAGTGCGGAAGAGCAGTTCTTC
>TRBV7-9|TRBJ2-7|NA|NA
CASSRGTLPLEQYF
TGTGCCAGCAGCCGCGGGACTCTTCCACTCGAGCAGTACTTC
>TRBV6-5|TRBJ1-4|NA|NA
CASSYGYNEKLFF
TGTGCCAGCAGTTACGGGTACAATGAAAAACTGTTTTTT
>TRBV5-1|TRBJ1-4|NA|TRBD1
CASSWTGSTNERLFF
TGCGCCAGCAGCTGGACAGGGTCAACTAATGAAAGACTGTTTTTT
>TRBV28|TRBJ2-3|NA|NA
CASSSPGQNRLDTQYF
TGTGCCAGCAGTTCCCCCGGACAGAATCGACTAGATACGCAGTATTTT
>TRBV20-1|TRBJ1-1|NA|NA
CSVVAGTEAFF
TGCAGTGTAGTGGCGGGGACTGAAGCTTTCTTT
>TRBV25-1|TRBJ1-2|NA|NA
CASSDGFGYTF
TGTGCCAGCAGTGATGGATTTGGCTACACCTTC
>TRBV5-1|TRBJ2-7|NA|NA
CTSSSGTDLGNEQYF
TGCACCAGCAGCTCAGGGACGGACCTTGGGAACGAGCAGTACTTC
>TRBV2|TRBJ1-1|few|NA
CASWGHLNTEAFF
TGTGCCAGCTGGGGGCACCTGAACACTGAAGCTTTCTTT
>TRBV12-3/TRBV12-4|TRBJ2-5|few|TRBD2
CASSLAYFASGQETQYF
TGTGCCAGCAGTTTAGCCTACTTTGCTAGCGGACAAGAGACCCAGTACTTC
>TRBV7-2|TRBJ2-7|NA|NA
CASSPASFEQYF
TGTGCCAGCAGCCCCGCTTCCTTCGAGCAGTACTTC
>TRBV20-1|TRBJ1-3|few|NA
CSARHSGSTIYF
TGCAGTGCTAGACACTCTGGAAGCACCATATATTTT
>TRBV29-1|TRBJ1-1|NA|NA
CSVEIDRAFF
TGCAGCGTTGAGATCGATCGGGCTTTCTTT
>TRBV5-1|TRBJ2-5|few|NA
CASSGSGRAQETQYF
TGCGCCAGCAGTGGGTCAGGACGCGCCCAAGAGACCCAGTACTTC
>TRBV20-1|TRBJ1-1|NA|NA
CSARDPGPGNTEAFF
TGCAGTGCTAGAGACCCCGGACCGGGGAACACTGAAGCTTTCTTT
>TRBV5-5|TRBJ1-1|NA|NA
CASSVGDLGAFF
TGTGCCAGCAGCGTGGGGGACCTTGGAGCTTTCTTT
>TRBV7-8|TRBJ2-2|few|NA
CASSLDDGGRGTGELFF
TGTGCCAGCAGCTTGGATGATGGGGGCCGCGGCACCGGGGAGCTGTTTTTT
>TRBV12-3/TRBV12-4|TRBJ2-4|NA|NA
CASSQGSQNIQYF
TGTGCCAGCAGCCAGGGTTCACAAAACATTCAGTACTTC
>TRBV10-3|TRBJ1-2|NA|NA
CAISESQETYGYTF
TGTGCCATCAGTGAGTCCCAGGAGACCTATGGCTACACCTTC
>TRBV29-1|TRBJ2-1|NA|NA
CSVKRDSPLEQFF
TGCAGCGTCAAACGGGACTCCCCGTTAGAGCAGTTCTTC
>TRBV7-9|TRBJ1-2|few|NA
CASSPMSVGYTF
TGTGCCAGCAGCCCAATGTCTGTTGGCTACACCTTC
>TRBV4-1|TRBJ2-1|few|TRBD2
CASSQNPEREGLVLPYNEQFF
TGCGCCAGCAGCCAAAACCCCGAGCGGGAGGGCCTCGTATTGCCCTACAATGAGCAGTTCTTC
>TRBV6-2/TRBV6-3|TRBJ2-1|few|NA
CASNPPGIGNEQFF
TGTGCCAGCAACCCACCAGGGATCGGAAATGAGCAGTTCTTC
>TRBV28|TRBJ2-5|NA|NA
CASSSHQGGGETQYF
TGTGCCAGCAGTTCGCATCAGGGTGGAGGGGAGACCCAGTACTTC
>TRBV15|TRBJ2-2|few|TRBD1
CATSRRWTGTNTGELFF
TGTGCCACCAGCAGAAGATGGACAGGGACGAACACCGGGGAGCTGTTTTTT
>TRBV20-1|TRBJ2-1|NA|NA
CSARDPLGANEQFF
TGCAGTGCTAGAGATCCCCTAGGAGCCAATGAGCAGTTCTTC
>TRBV5-1|TRBJ1-5|NA|NA
CASSQKQPQHF
TGCGCCAGCAGCCAAAAACAGCCCCAGCATTTT
>TRBV20-1|TRBJ2-3|NA|NA
CSARIIGGGSGGTDTQYF
TGCAGTGCTAGAATAATAGGAGGGGGTTCAGGGGGCACAGATACGCAGTATTTT
>TRBV5-1|TRBJ1-2|few|NA
CASSPTTGFHGYTF
TGCGCCAGCAGCCCGACGACAGGATTTCATGGCTACACCTTC
>TRBV20-1|TRBJ1-1|few|NA
CSAMTGLGTEAFF
TGCAGTGCCATGACAGGCCTGGGGACTGAAGCTTTCTTT
>TRBV29-1|TRBJ2-1|NA|NA
CSVESWPYKSYNEQFF
TGCAGCGTCGAATCTTGGCCGTACAAATCCTACAATGAGCAGTTCTTC